Each of the 22 T cell receptor beta chains below was sequenced from the same sample in a study of shared T cell receptors in the human thymus. TCRdb's copy holds only in-frame clones and misses some; the assay was immunoSEQ multiplex PCR. The profile shows 650,000 to 950,000 clones, 70% to 90% of them singletons. The same sample was also used in a study of human thymus T cells.

What was sequenced was thymocytes. Source of these receptors: a girl less than two years old with a congenital heart defect.

The V gene is TRBV5-1, the J gene TRBJ2-7; 8 bases line up with TRBD2. With V trimmed by 5 bases and J by 5 bases, 6 bases remained unmatched. The CDR3 sequence is 13 residues long. The germline CDR1 and CDR2 sequences are SGHRS and YFSETQ. CDR3 sequence: CASSAGGNHEQYF. In nucleotides, the CDR3 is TGCGCCAGCAGTGCGGGGGGCAACCACGAGCAGTACTTC.

The chain combines TRBV9 with TRBJ2-7; D is perhaps TRBD2 (6 bases). CDR3 length equals 16 residues. The ends were cut back, 0 bases at V and 9 bases at J, with 22 bases in the middle. Germline V gives CDR1 SGDLS, CDR2 YYNGEE. This chain's CDR3 is CASSVEPAGPPLGQYF. The DNA of the CDR3 is TGTGCCAGCAGCGTAGAACCAGCGGGTCCCCCCCTGGGGCAGTACTTC. Drawing the rest from reference TRBV9 and TRBJ2-7, the complete variable domain is DSGVTQTPKHLITATGQRVTLRCSPRSGDLSVYWYQQSLDQGLQFLIQYYNGEERAKGNILERFSAQQFPDLHSELNLSSLELGDSALYFCASSVEPAGPPLGQYFGPGTRLTVT.

This sequence joins TRBV14 and TRBJ2-7, with D perhaps matching TRBD1 (6 bases). CDR1 is SGHDN, CDR2 FVKESK, per germline. Trimming stripped 0 bases from V and 5 bases from J, with 20 bases between. The CDR3 is made up of 17 amino acids. The CDR3 DNA follows: TGTGCCAGCAGCCAAGACTATGGGACACAACAATACCACGAGCAGTACTTC. Translation gives CASSQDYGTQQYHEQYF.

V is TRBV28 and J is TRBJ1-6, with 7 bases matching TRBD1. CDR3 size: 15 residues. The V and J ends lost 4 bases and 6 bases, in that order; junction bases with no gene match: 6. The germline V gene encodes CDR1 MDHEN and CDR2 SYDVKM. CDR3 residues: CASSSRQGPNSPLHF. In DNA form, the CDR3 reads TGTGCCAGCAGTTCAAGACAGGGCCCTAATTCACCCCTCCACTTT. The full variable domain, with the rest looked up from reference TRBV28 and TRBJ1-6, is DVKVTQSSRYLVKRTGEKVFLECVQDMDHENMFWYRQDPGLGLRLIYFSYDVKMKEKGDIPEGYSVSREKKERFSLILESASTNQTSMYLCASSSRQGPNSPLHFGNGTRLTVT.

V usage is TRBV7-9 and J usage is TRBJ2-4, with D possibly TRBD2 on 6 matching bases. Germline V gene lookup returns CDR1 SEHNR and CDR2 FQNEAQ (reference sequence). This CDR3 has 16 residues. Trimming cost V 5 bases and J 1 base, with 15 bases left between them. The CDR3 nucleotides are TGTGCCAGCAGCCCAGCAAGCGGGTTCGCCAAAAACATTCAGTACTTC. It codes for CASSPASGFAKNIQYF.

The chain links TRBV9 to TRBJ2-1; TRBD2 matches 14 bases. J gave up 3 bases and V 4 bases, and 6 bases lay outside the gene matches. Germline lookup yields CDR1 SGDLS and CDR2 YYNGEE. CDR3 length: 17 residues. CDR3 residues: CASSTWTSGGNYNEQFF. The CDR3 DNA reads TGTGCCAGCAGCACTTGGACTAGCGGGGGGAACTACAATGAGCAGTTCTTC.

The V call is TRBV7-9, the J call TRBJ1-1; 8 positions agree with TRBD1. There are 19 residues in the CDR3. Germline V lookup: CDR1 SEHNR, CDR2 FQNEAQ (reference sequence). With 3 bases clipped from V and 5 bases from J, the junction kept 20 bases outside the gene matches. The CDR3, as DNA: TGTGCCAGCAGCTTGGGCCCAAACAGGCGGGACAGGTTGGGGACTGAAGCTTTCTTT. The encoded protein is CASSLGPNRRDRLGTEAFF.

This chain uses TRBV28 with TRBJ2-1, with D maybe TRBD2 (6 bases). The CDR3 runs 13 residues. The germline V gene has CDR1 MDHEN and CDR2 SYDVKM. V lost 7 bases to trimming and J lost 11 bases, with 18 bases between them. As DNA, the CDR3 is TGTGCCAGCACCCTACCGGGACTCAAAAAGCAGTTCTTC. Translating gives CASTLPGLKKQFF.

The J gene is TRBJ1-4, the V gene TRBV11-2; 9 bases fit TRBD1. The CDR3 contains 19 residues. V shed 5 bases and J 3 bases; nucleotides not matched to a gene: 16. CDR1 and CDR2 from the germline V gene are SGHAT and FQNNGV. The CDR3 is CASSPGTGIIIGANEKLFF. CDR3 nucleotide sequence: TGTGCCAGCAGCCCAGGGACAGGGATCATTATAGGGGCTAATGAAAAACTGTTTTTT.

This chain links TRBV7-2 with TRBJ1-5; weak D call: TRBD1 (5 bases). Germline CDR1 and CDR2: SGHTA and FQGNSA. The CDR3 contains 13 residues. Trimming took 4 bases from V and 4 from J, leaving 8 bases between them. As DNA, the CDR3 is TGTGCCAGCAGCTCGCAGGGTAATCAGCCCCAGCATTTT. This translates into CASSSQGNQPQHF.

This rearrangement joins TRBV6-1 to TRBJ1-1, with a possible D match to TRBD1 (6 bases). V gave up 7 bases and J gave up 1 base, with 13 bases separating them. Looked up from germline, CDR1 is MNHNS and CDR2 is SASEGT. The length of the CDR3 is 14 residues. CDR3 coding DNA: TGTGCCAGCATCTATCCGGGACAGAACACTGAAGCTTTCTTT. Amino acids: CASIYPGQNTEAFF.

CDR3 protein: CASSLVPDREGEQYF. For the CDR3, the DNA is TGTGCCAGCAGCTTAGTCCCCGACAGGGAAGGCGAGCAGTACTTC. This rearrangement joins TRBV7-9 to TRBJ2-7; 7 bases fit TRBD1. There are 15 residues in the CDR3. The V gene's germline CDR1 is SEHNR and CDR2 FQNEAQ (reference sequence). The V gene end was trimmed by 1 base and the J gene end by 6 bases; junction bases not matched to a gene: 9.

The chain is built from TRBV6-5 and TRBJ1-6, with 9 nucleotides matching TRBD1. There are 15 residues in the CDR3. Unmatched junction bases numbered 6, after V lost 6 bases and J lost 6 bases. Germline CDR1 and CDR2: MNHEY and SVGAGI. This CDR3 reads CASRTYRGPNSPLHF. CDR3 nucleotide sequence: TGTGCCAGCAGAACCTACAGGGGGCCTAATTCACCCCTCCACTTT.

The genes are TRBV5-6 and TRBJ1-2; 9 bases map to TRBD1. The CDR3 length is 14 residues. V lost 5 bases to trimming and J lost 3 bases; unmatched junction nucleotides: 5. Germline CDR1 and CDR2: SGHDT and YYEEEE. The CDR3 reads CASRKNRGHYGYTF. The CDR3 coding sequence is TGTGCCAGCAGAAAAAACAGGGGGCACTATGGCTACACCTTC.

This chain uses TRBV15 with TRBJ1-1; 9 bases fit TRBD1. The CDR3 length is 14 residues. Germline loops: CDR1 LNHNV, CDR2 YYDKDF (reference sequence). Trimming removed 5 bases from V and 6 bases from J; junction bases left unmatched: 7. CDR3 loop: CATSHEGQGSEAFF. In DNA, the CDR3 is TGTGCCACCAGCCACGAGGGACAGGGTTCTGAAGCTTTCTTT.

This chain links TRBV19 with TRBJ1-5, with TRBD1 as a possible D gene (5 bases). Germline V CDR1 and CDR2: LNHDA, SQIVND (reference sequence). V lost 5 bases and J 3 bases, leaving 17 bases between the germline ends. This CDR3 contains 16 residues. CDR3 loop: CASSYPADGHNQPQHF. CDR3 nucleotides: TGTGCCAGTAGTTACCCCGCGGACGGACACAATCAGCCCCAGCATTTT.

The chain is built from TRBV10-1 and TRBJ2-3, with a weak D call TRBD2 (6 bases). The CDR3 length is 13 residues. The V gene's germline CDR1 is WNHNN and CDR2 SYGVQD (reference sequence). The V gene lost 10 bases and the J gene lost 1 base, with 12 bases spanning the gap. In nucleotides, the CDR3 is TGCGCCACCTTAGGCGGGGGCACAGATACGCAGTATTTT. It encodes CATLGGGTDTQYF.

In this sample, this clone turned up a few times. V and J are TRBV6-6 and TRBJ1-1, with a possible D match to TRBD1 (6 bases). Trimming took 3 bases from V and 1 from J, leaving 12 bases between them. Per the germline V gene, CDR1 is MNHNY and CDR2 is SVGAGI (reference sequence). The CDR3 consists of 15 residues. CDR3 region: CASSYTGHQNTEAFF. The CDR3 DNA is TGTGCCAGCAGTTATACGGGACACCAGAACACTGAAGCTTTCTTT.

This clone was seen only a few times. V gene TRBV5-1 combines with J gene TRBJ2-5; the D gene is possibly TRBD1 (6 bases). The CDR3 has 14 amino acids. Between the trimmed V and J ends, which lost 0 bases and 1 base, there was a span of 7 bases. CDR1 and CDR2 (germline): SGHRS, YFSETQ. CDR3 loop: CASSLGGLQETQYF. The CDR3 DNA reads as TGCGCCAGCAGCTTGGGGGGGCTCCAAGAGACCCAGTACTTC.

The chain employs TRBV4-3 and TRBJ1-3; no clear D. This CDR3 is 15 amino acids long. Germline CDR1 is LGHNA and CDR2 is YSLEER. V was shortened by 1 base and J by 0 bases, with 7 bases between the two germline ends. The CDR3: CASSQAMSSGNTIYF. Here the CDR3 DNA reads TGCGCCAGCAGCCAAGCCATGAGCTCTGGAAACACCATATATTTT.

The gene calls are TRBV7-8 and TRBJ1-1; no clear D. There are 15 residues in the CDR3. The germline gives CDR1 SGHVS, CDR2 FQNEAQ. Trimming removed 6 bases at V and 2 bases at J, with 16 bases between. The DNA for the CDR3 is TGTGCCAGCAGTCTAACCCTTACCTATAACACTGAAGCTTTCTTT. It is translated as CASSLTLTYNTEAFF.

V and J are TRBV9 and TRBJ2-4; D possibly corresponds to TRBD1 (6 bases). Trimming cost V 3 bases and J 6 bases, with 10 bases left between them. The CDR3 length is 13 residues. Germline CDR1 and CDR2: SGDLS and YYNGEE. CDR3 loop: CASSDSTGNIQYF. As DNA, the CDR3 is TGTGCCAGCAGCGACTCGACAGGAAACATTCAGTACTTC.